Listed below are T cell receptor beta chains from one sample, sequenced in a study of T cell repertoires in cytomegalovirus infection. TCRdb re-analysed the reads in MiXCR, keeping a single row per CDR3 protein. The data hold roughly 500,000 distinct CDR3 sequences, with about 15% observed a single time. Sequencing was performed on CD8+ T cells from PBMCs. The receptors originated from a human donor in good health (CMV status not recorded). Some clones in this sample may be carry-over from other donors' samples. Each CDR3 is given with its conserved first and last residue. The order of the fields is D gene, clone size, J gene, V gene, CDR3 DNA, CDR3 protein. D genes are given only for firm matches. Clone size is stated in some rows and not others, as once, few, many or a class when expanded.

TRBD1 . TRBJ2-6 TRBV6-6 TGTGCCAGCAGTTCTCAGGGGGCCGGGGCCAACGTCCTGACTTTC CASSSQGAGANVLTF
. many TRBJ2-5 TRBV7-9 TGTGCCAGCAGCACGACGAGAGAGACCCAGTACTTC CASSTTRETQYF
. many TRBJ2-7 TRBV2 TGTGCCAGCAGGATACAGGGACCCCCCTACGAGCAGTACTTC CASRIQGPPYEQYF
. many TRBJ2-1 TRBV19 TGTGCCAGTAGTAGCCCGAGCTCCTACAATGAGCAGTTCTTC CASSSPSSYNEQFF
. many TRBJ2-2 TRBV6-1 TGTGCCAGCACCACCAGACTGGGGACCGGGGAGCTGTTTTTT CASTTRLGTGELFF
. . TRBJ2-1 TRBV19 TGTGCCAGTACCCCTCCCAGTGGGAGCCTCAATGAGCAGTTCTTC CASTPPSGSLNEQFF
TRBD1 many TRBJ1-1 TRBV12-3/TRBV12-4 TGTGCCAGCAGTATGGACAGGGGTTCCACTGAAGCTTTCTTT CASSMDRGSTEAFF
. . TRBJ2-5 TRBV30 TGTGCCTGGAGTACTGAGACCCAGTACTTC CAWSTETQYF
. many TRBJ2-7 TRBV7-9 TGTGCCAGCAGCTTGGCCGGGACTGCATACTACGAGCAGTACTTC CASSLAGTAYYEQYF
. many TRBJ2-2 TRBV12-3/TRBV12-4 TGTGCCAGCATCCGGGACAAGAACACCGGGGAGCTGTTTTTT CASIRDKNTGELFF
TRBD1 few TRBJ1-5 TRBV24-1 TGTGCCACCAGTGAGGGGACAGGGGGCGATCAGCCCCAGCATTTT CATSEGTGGDQPQHF
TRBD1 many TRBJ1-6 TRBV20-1 TGCAGTGCTAGGGGGGGACAGGGTGTAAATTCACCCCTCCACTTT CSARGGQGVNSPLHF
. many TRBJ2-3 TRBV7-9 TGTGCCAGCAGGGAAGGGGTGCTGAGCACAGATACGCAGTATTTT CASREGVLSTDTQYF